This entry lists 18 T cell receptor beta chains sequenced from one sample in a study of cytomegalovirus exposure and HLA in healthy donors. Use of 60 Vbeta and 13 Jbeta primers characterized the PCR. Measured with immunoSEQ multiplex PCR; TCRdb has only the in-frame clones, and not every one. This sample has 150,000 to 200,000 clones; around 68% occur once, and the top ten carry 2.5% to 3.5%. Sequenced: PBMCs. These receptors came from a woman in her 40s in good health and CMV-seropositive.

The chain employs TRBV5-5 and TRBJ2-7; D is uncertain. CDR3 length equals 13 residues. V dropped 1 base and J dropped 3 bases, with 8 bases sitting between them. Germline assignment: CDR1 SGHKS and CDR2 YYEKEE (reference sequence). CDR3: CASSLSLFYEQYF. The CDR3 nucleotides read TGTGCCAGCAGCTTGTCACTCTTCTACGAGCAGTACTTC.

The V gene is TRBV9, the J gene TRBJ2-2; 7 nucleotides agree with TRBD1. After removal of 4 bases from V and 7 bases from J, the junction contained 7 bases not matched to a gene. The germline CDR1 and CDR2 sequences are SGDLS and YYNGEE. The CDR3 has 14 amino acids. The CDR3 DNA sequence: TGTGCCAGCAGCAGCGACAGGGTGGACGGGGAGCTGTTTTTT. This encodes CASSSDRVDGELFF.

This chain joins TRBV20-1 and TRBJ1-4; D is uncertain. This CDR3 has 11 residues. Trimming pared 5 bases from V and 8 bases from J, leaving 9 bases between. CDR1 is DFQATT, CDR2 SNEGSKA, per germline (reference sequence). This CDR3 is CSAGRGEKLFF. The CDR3 DNA sequence: TGCAGTGCTGGAAGAGGGGAAAAACTGTTTTTT.

The rearrangement joins TRBV2 to TRBJ2-6, with D possibly TRBD1 on 5 matching bases. Trimming took 6 bases from V and 1 from J, leaving 10 bases between them. This CDR3 has 15 residues. Germline lookup yields CDR1 SNHLY and CDR2 FYNNEI. The DNA for the CDR3 is TGTGCCAGCAGACCCAGGGTATCTGGGGCCAACGTCCTGACTTTC. Its protein product is CASRPRVSGANVLTF.

This clone has only a few counts. The chain links TRBV7-2 to TRBJ2-3; D is perhaps TRBD1 (6 bases). The CDR3 loop spans 15 amino acids. CDR1 and CDR2 (germline): SGHTA, FQGNSA. V lost 5 bases, J lost 0 bases, and 12 bases lay in between. CDR3 bases: TGTGCCAGCAGCCCCTGGGGGCAGAGCACAGATACGCAGTATTTT. It translates to CASSPWGQSTDTQYF.

The chain uses TRBV11-2 and TRBJ2-7, with D possibly TRBD1 on 6 matching bases. This CDR3 is 12 amino acids long. Trimming took 2 bases from V and 9 from J, leaving 11 bases between them. Germline CDR1 SGHAT, CDR2 FQNNGV. The CDR3 sequence: CASSLPTGRQYF. CDR3 nucleotides: TGTGCCAGCAGCTTACCTACAGGGAGGCAGTACTTC.

The rearrangement links TRBV6-5 to TRBJ2-7, with D possibly matching TRBD2 (6 bases). Germline values: CDR1 MNHEY, CDR2 SVGAGI. The CDR3 contains 11 residues. Between the trimmed V and J ends, which lost 6 bases and 4 bases, there was a span of 7 bases. CDR3 sequence reads: CASREGYEQYF. CDR3 DNA sequence: TGTGCCAGCAGGGAGGGATACGAGCAGTACTTC.

The chain joins TRBV5-4 to TRBJ2-7; 12 bases line up with TRBD2. CDR1 is SGHNT, CDR2 YYREEE, per germline (reference sequence). The CDR3 is 19 amino acids. The J segment lost 3 bases and the V segment lost 2 bases, leaving 15 bases of the junction unmatched. The CDR3 coding sequence is TGTGCCAGCAGCTTAAGACTAGCGGGGGCCTCCTATCCCCTCTACGAGCAGTACTTC. This sequence encodes CASSLRLAGASYPLYEQYF.

The rearrangement uses TRBV19 and TRBJ2-5; 7 positions agree with TRBD1. Germline V CDR1 and CDR2: LNHDA, SQIVND (reference sequence). V lost 7 bases to trimming and J lost 11 bases; unmatched junction nucleotides: 19. This CDR3 comprises 15 residues. The DNA for the CDR3 is TGTGCCAGTACCCCGACCGACAGGGTGAATGCTAGGCAGTACTTC. This translates into CASTPTDRVNARQYF.

V and J are TRBV6-5 and TRBJ2-7, with 7 bases lining up with TRBD2. CDR3 length equals 15 residues. The V and J ends lost 10 bases and 5 bases, in that order; junction bases with no gene match: 17. Germline V gene lookup returns CDR1 MNHEY and CDR2 SVGAGI. CDR3 protein: CATGRRRESGNEQYF. Here the CDR3 DNA reads TGTGCCACCGGGAGGAGGCGGGAGTCGGGCAACGAGCAGTACTTC.

The chain employs TRBV5-6 and TRBJ2-3; 8 bases line up with TRBD2. The CDR3 runs to 17 residues. Germline-derived CDR1 and CDR2 are SGHDT and YYEEEE. Germline trimming cut 4 bases from V and 1 base from J; bases unmatched to any gene: 11. This chain's CDR3 is CASSLPSGLEGTDTQYF. The CDR3 coding sequence is TGTGCCAGCAGCCTGCCTTCGGGACTAGAAGGCACAGATACGCAGTATTTT.

This clone was observed once. The chain joins TRBV5-4 to TRBJ1-1; no reliable D call. The CDR3 has 15 residues. V was cut by 3 bases and J by 3 bases, with 15 bases left in between. Germline V gene lookup returns CDR1 SGHNT and CDR2 YYREEE (reference sequence). Here the CDR3 reads CASSSGNLLDTEAFF. CDR3 DNA: TGTGCCAGCAGCTCGGGGAACCTCCTGGACACTGAAGCTTTCTTT.

V gene TRBV5-1 combines with J gene TRBJ1-5; 7 bases agree with TRBD1. The CDR3 runs 15 residues. Germline trimming cut 1 base from V and 4 bases from J; bases unmatched to any gene: 5. Germline loops: CDR1 SGHRS, CDR2 YFSETQ. CDR3 coding DNA: TGCGCCAGCAGCTTGACAGGGGTACGGAATCAGCCCCAGCATTTT. It is translated as CASSLTGVRNQPQHF.

The chain recombines TRBV11-2 with TRBJ2-7; a possible D gene is TRBD2 (6 bases). The CDR3 spans 14 residues. In germline, CDR1 is SGHAT, CDR2 FQNNGV. V was trimmed by 1 base and J by 3 bases, leaving 10 bases between them. Here the CDR3 reads CASSLGAGIYEQYF. In DNA form, the CDR3 reads TGTGCCAGCAGCTTAGGGGCGGGAATCTACGAGCAGTACTTC. The whole variable domain, filled in from reference TRBV11-2 and TRBJ2-7, reads EAGVAQSPRYKIIEKRQSVAFWCNPISGHATLYWYQQILGQGPKLLIQFQNNGVVDDSQLPKDRFSAERLKGVDSTLKIQPAKLEDSAVYLCASSLGAGIYEQYFGPGTRLTVT.

This clone was recorded once. V usage is TRBV5-1 and J usage is TRBJ1-1, with D unresolved. Germline V gene data show CDR1 as SGHRS and CDR2 as YFSETQ. The V and J ends lost 4 bases and 1 base respectively, with 11 bases between them. This CDR3 spans 14 amino acids. CDR3 region: CASSIRAKNTEAFF. CDR3 coding DNA: TGCGCCAGCAGCATACGCGCCAAGAACACTGAAGCTTTCTTT. Full variable domain (outside the CDR3, taken from reference TRBV5-1 and TRBJ1-1): KAGVTQTPRYLIKTRGQQVTLSCSPISGHRSVSWYQQTPGQGLQFLFEYFSETQRNKGNFPGRFSGRQFSNSRSEMNVSTLELGDSALYLCASSIRAKNTEAFFGQGTRLTVV.

This clone was observed once. The chain recombines TRBV7-2 with TRBJ1-1, with D unclear. The V and J ends lost 5 bases and 0 bases respectively, with 10 bases between them. Germline CDR1 is SGHTA and CDR2 is FQGNSA. The CDR3 spans 14 residues. The CDR3 sequence is CASSVRALNTEAFF. CDR3 sequence (DNA): TGTGCCAGCAGCGTGCGAGCTCTGAACACTGAAGCTTTCTTT.

The chain joins TRBV15 to TRBJ2-1, with 7 bases lining up with TRBD2. The CDR3 runs to 16 residues. V lost 5 bases to trimming and J lost 0 bases; unmatched junction nucleotides: 7. Germline V gives CDR1 LNHNV, CDR2 YYDKDF (reference sequence). The CDR3 sequence is CATSGGERSSYNEQFF. The CDR3 DNA is TGTGCCACCAGCGGGGGGGAGCGGAGCTCCTACAATGAGCAGTTCTTC.

The chain combines TRBV10-3 with TRBJ1-3; 7 nucleotides match TRBD1. Looked up from germline, CDR1 is ENHRY and CDR2 is SYGVKD. This CDR3 is built from 14 residues. V gave up 7 bases and J gave up 4 bases; unmatched junction bases: 7. The DNA of the CDR3 is TGTGCCATCACCGGGACAGAGTACGGAAACACCATATATTTT. It encodes CAITGTEYGNTIYF.